The entry below gives a single TCR beta chain sequence along with its context. Antigen specificity is unknown. The PCR employed 60 Vbeta primers together with 13 Jbeta primers. Source study methods: As a later analysis found, there were 60 million to 90 million unique TCR beta chains, of which approximately 10 million were shared. Repertoires were generated with immunoSEQ multiplex PCR, while TCRdb's copy carries only in-frame clones and drops some. The V and J calls and clone size were taken over from that table, and D and trimming were inferred from the DNA. Its clone listing holds fewer than 85,000 clones. This record belongs to a study of cytomegalovirus exposure and HLA in healthy donors. Looking at the study overall: When 300 to 500 donors were genotyped, roughly 82% of them were found to fall in the Caucasian-associated ancestry cluster. Study-level findings and limits: It was shown in a later analysis that HLA-associated TCR beta chains were more clonally expanded than other, equally common chains. The CMV antigen specificity of a few CMV-associated chains was confirmed through in vitro analysis.

The junction had 3 bases not matched to a gene; V was cut back by 4 bases and J by 3 bases. Per germline, CDR1 SNHLY and CDR2 FYNNEI. The CDR3 covers 15 residues. The clonotype was recovered from a woman aged 35 to 49 in good health and CMV-seropositive. This rearrangement joins TRBV2 to TRBJ1-2; 12 nucleotides align to TRBD1. The sample comprised PBMCs. CDR3 amino acids: CASSGGQGAYYGYTF. CDR3 DNA: TGTGCCAGCAGTGGGGGACAGGGGGCTTACTATGGCTACACCTTC.